This TCR beta chain is drawn from a study of T cell responses to AZD1222 COVID-19 vaccine. Details on this clone: The target antigen is unknown.

Germline V gene data show CDR1 as SGHKS and CDR2 as YYEKEE (reference sequence). This CDR3 is built from 14 residues. The junction had 10 bases not matched to a gene; V was cut back by 4 bases and J by 7 bases. Study findings and constraints: There were repertoire samples only from the period after the peak T cell response. Spike regions recognized by vaccine-associated CD4 TCRs spanned the protein, led by 160-218 and 743-854. Reports indicate that nearly half of spike-specific TCRs are directed at unmutated variant regions.

Second-dose timings of about 4 or about 12 weeks were pooled. Some clones are missing from TCRdb's copy, which holds only in-frame ones; the method was immunoSEQ multiplex PCR. Of fewer than 120,000 clones in the sample, around 90% are singletons; the top ten hold roughly 15%. This specimen consisted of peripheral blood, obtained 28 days after the second AZD1222 dose. This sequence joins TRBV5-5 and TRBJ1-1, with TRBD1 matching 7 bases. The TCR originated in an adult who received the AZD1222 COVID-19 vaccine. The CDR3 is CASSGDRERGEAFF. In nucleotides, the CDR3 is TGTGCCAGCAGCGGAGACAGGGAAAGGGGTGAAGCTTTCTTT.